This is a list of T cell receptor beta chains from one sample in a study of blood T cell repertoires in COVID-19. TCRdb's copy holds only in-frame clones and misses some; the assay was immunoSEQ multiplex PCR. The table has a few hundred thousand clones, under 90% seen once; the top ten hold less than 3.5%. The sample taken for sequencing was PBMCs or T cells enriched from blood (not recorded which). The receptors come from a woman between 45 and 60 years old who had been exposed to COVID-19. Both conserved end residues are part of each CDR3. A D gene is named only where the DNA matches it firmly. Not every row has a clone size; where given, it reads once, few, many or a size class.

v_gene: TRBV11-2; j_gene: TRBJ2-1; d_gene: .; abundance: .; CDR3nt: TGTGCCAGCAGCTTATTACGGAGGTACAATGAGCAGTTCTTC; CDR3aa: CASSLLRRYNEQFF
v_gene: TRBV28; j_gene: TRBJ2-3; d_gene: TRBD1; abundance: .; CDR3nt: TGTGCCAGCAGTACCCTACAGGGGGTGGGCACAGATACGCAGTATTTT; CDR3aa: CASSTLQGVGTDTQYF
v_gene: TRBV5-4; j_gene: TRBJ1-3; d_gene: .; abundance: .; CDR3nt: TGTGCCAGCAGCCGGAGACAGGTCCCCTCTGGAAACACCATATATTTT; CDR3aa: CASSRRQVPSGNTIYF
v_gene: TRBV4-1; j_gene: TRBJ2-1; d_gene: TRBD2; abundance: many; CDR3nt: TGCGCCAGCAGCCAAGATTCGGTAACCGGGACTAGCGGGGGATACAATGAGCAGTTCTTC; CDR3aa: CASSQDSVTGTSGGYNEQFF
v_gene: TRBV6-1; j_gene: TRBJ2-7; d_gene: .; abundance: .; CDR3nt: TGTGCCAGCAGTGACCGAGGTGCCTCCTACGAGCAGTACTTC; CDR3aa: CASSDRGASYEQYF
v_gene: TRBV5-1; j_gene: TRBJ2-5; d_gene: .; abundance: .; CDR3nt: TGCGCCAGCAGCTTGAAAGTATCTCCAGGCATCGAGACCCAGTACTTC; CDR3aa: CASSLKVSPGIETQYF
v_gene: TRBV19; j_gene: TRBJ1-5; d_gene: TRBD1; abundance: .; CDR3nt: TGTGCCAGTAGTGAATTACAGGGGTTCAGGCATTTT; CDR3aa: CASSELQGFRHF
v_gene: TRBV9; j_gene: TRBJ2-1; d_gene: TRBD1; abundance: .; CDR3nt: TGTGCCAGCAGCTTCCTAGGGACAGGGGGCACGAATGAGCAGTTCTTC; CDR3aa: CASSFLGTGGTNEQFF
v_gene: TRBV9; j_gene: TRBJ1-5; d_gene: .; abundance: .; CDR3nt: TGTGCCAGCAGCGTAGGGGAGGTGGGGACTTCGTCCCAGCATTTT; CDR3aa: CASSVGEVGTSSQHF
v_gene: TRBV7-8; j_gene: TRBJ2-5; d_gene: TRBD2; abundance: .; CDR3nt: TGTGCCAGCACCCAGCGGGGGCGCGAAGAGACCCAGTACTTC; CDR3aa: CASTQRGREETQYF
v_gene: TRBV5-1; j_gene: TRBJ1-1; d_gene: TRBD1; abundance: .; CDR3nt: TGCGCCAGCAGCCATGGGACAGACACTGAAGCTTTCTTT; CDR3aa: CASSHGTDTEAFF
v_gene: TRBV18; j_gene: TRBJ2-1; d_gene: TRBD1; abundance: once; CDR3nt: TGTGCCAGCTCACCGGGGACAGGGGGAACTTACAATGAGCAGTTCTTC; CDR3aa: CASSPGTGGTYNEQFF
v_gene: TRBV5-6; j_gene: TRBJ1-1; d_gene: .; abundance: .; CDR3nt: TGTGCCAGCAGCTTACAACACAGGATATGGAACACTGAAGCTTTCTTT; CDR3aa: CASSLQHRIWNTEAFF
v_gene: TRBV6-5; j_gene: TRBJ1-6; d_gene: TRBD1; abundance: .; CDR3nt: TGTGCCAGCAGTTACTCGGACAGGGAGGTTTCACCCCTCCACTTT; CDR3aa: CASSYSDREVSPLHF
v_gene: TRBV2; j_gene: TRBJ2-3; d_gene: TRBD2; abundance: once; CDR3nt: TGTGCCAGCAAAGGACTAGCGGGGGCTGCAGATACGCAGTATTTT; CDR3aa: CASKGLAGAADTQYF
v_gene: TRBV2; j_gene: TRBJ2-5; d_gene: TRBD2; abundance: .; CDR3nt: TGTGCCAGCAGTGGTAGTGGCGGGGGGGGAGAGACCCAGTACTTC; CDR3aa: CASSGSGGGGETQYF
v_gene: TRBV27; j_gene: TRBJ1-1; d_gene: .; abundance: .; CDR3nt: TGTGCCAGCAGTTTGGCGGCCCGGGGCACTGAAGCTTTCTTT; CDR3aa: CASSLAARGTEAFF
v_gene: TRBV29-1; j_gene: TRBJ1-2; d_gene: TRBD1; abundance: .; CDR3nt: TGCAGCGTTGAAGATCGAGGACAGGGTAACTATGGCTACACCTTC; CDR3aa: CSVEDRGQGNYGYTF
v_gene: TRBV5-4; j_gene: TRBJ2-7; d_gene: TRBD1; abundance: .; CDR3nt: TGTGCCAGCAGCTCCGGGACAGATTTCTACGAGCAGTACTTC; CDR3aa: CASSSGTDFYEQYF
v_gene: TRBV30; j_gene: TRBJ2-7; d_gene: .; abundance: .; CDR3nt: TGTGCCTGGAGTAGTGGCACGACCTACGAGCAGTACTTC; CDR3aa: CAWSSGTTYEQYF
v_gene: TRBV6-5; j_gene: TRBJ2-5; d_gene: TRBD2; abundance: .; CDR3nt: TGTGCCAGCACCATAGCGGGGGGTGGTGAGACCCAGTACTTC; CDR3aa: CASTIAGGGETQYF
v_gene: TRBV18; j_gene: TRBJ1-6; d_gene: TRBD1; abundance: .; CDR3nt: TGTGCCAGCTCGTCATCGGGACAGGGGGTCACTAGCTCACCCCTCCACTTT; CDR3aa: CASSSSGQGVTSSPLHF
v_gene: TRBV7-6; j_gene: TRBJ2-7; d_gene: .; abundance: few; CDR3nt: TGTGCCAGCACCCTGGACAGCTCCTACGAGCAGTACTTC; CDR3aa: CASTLDSSYEQYF
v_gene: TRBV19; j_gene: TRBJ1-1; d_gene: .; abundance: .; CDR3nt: TGTGCCAGTAGTATAGTTAGCGCAGGGAGGATTACTGAAGCTTTCTTT; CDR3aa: CASSIVSAGRITEAFF
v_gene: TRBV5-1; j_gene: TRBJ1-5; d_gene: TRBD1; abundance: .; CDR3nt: TGCGCCAGCAGCTCTACAGGGGGGAGTCAGCCCCAGCATTTT; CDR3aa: CASSSTGGSQPQHF
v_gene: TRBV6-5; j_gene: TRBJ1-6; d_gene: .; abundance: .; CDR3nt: TGTGCCAGCAGTAAAAGCAGGTTCGGTGATTCACCCCTCCACTTT; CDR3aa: CASSKSRFGDSPLHF
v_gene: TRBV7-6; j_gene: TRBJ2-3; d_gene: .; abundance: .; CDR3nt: TGTGCCAGCAGTCCTCCACCTTCAGGGGCATCAGATACGCAGTATTTT; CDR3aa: CASSPPPSGASDTQYF
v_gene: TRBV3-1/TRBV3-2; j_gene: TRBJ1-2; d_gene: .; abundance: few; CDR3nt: TGTGCCAGCAGCCAAGTTTCACAAGGAGGGGGCTACACCTTC; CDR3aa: CASSQVSQGGGYTF
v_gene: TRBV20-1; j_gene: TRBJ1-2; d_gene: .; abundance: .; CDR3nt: TGCAGTGCTAGGGACATGCCTGGCTACACCTTC; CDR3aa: CSARDMPGYTF
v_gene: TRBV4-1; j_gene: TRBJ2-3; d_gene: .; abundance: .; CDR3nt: TGCGCCAGTGGACAGCCAAGCACAGATACGCAGTATTTT; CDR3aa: CASGQPSTDTQYF
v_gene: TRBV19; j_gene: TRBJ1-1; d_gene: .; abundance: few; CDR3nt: TGTGCCAGTAGTATCAACATGAACACTGAAGCTTTCTTT; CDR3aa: CASSINMNTEAFF
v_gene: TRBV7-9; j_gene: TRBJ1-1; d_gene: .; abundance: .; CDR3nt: TGTGCCAGCAGCAATACAGCTAACACTGAAGCTTTCTTT; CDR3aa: CASSNTANTEAFF
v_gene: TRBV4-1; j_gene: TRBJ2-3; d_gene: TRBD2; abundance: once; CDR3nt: TGCGCCAGCAGCACCCGACTAGCGGGGGGGATAAACACAGATACGCAGTATTTT; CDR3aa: CASSTRLAGGINTDTQYF
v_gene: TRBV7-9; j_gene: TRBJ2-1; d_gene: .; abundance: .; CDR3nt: TGTGCCCCCTCCGCCCCGACAGCAGACAATGAGCAGTTCTTC; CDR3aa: CAPSAPTADNEQFF
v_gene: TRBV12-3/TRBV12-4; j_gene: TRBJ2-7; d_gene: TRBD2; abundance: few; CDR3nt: TGTGCCAGCAGTAGCGGGGGTAGCTACGAGCAGTACTTC; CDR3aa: CASSSGGSYEQYF
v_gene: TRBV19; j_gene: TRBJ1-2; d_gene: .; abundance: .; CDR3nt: TGTGCCTCCAGACCCCTACAGGTTAACTATGGCTACACCTTC; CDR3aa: CASRPLQVNYGYTF
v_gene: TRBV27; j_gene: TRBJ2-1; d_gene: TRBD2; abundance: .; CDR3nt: TGTGCCAGCAGTTGGGGACTAGCGGGGACGGCCTACAATGAGCAGTTCTTC; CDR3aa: CASSWGLAGTAYNEQFF
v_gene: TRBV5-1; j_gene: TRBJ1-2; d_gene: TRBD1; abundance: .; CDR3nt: TGCGCCAGCAGCTTGTCGGGACAGGCCTATGGCTACACCTTC; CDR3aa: CASSLSGQAYGYTF
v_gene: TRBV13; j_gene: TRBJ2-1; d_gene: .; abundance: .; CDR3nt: TGTGCCAGCAGCGCGCGGACAGTACCCTACAATGAGCAGTTCTTC; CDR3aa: CASSARTVPYNEQFF
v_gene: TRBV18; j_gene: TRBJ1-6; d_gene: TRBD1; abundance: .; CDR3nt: TGTGCCAGCTCACAAGGACAGGGGGCGAATTCACCCCTCCACTTT; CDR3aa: CASSQGQGANSPLHF
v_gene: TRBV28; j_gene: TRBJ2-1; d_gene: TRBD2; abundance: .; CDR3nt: TGTGCCAGCAGTTTAGGTCGGGGGGGGCATGAGCAGTTCTTC; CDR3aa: CASSLGRGGHEQFF
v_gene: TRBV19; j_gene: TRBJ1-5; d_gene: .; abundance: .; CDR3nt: TGTGCCAGTAGATCGGACAGCCCGTATCCCCAGCATTTT; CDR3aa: CASRSDSPYPQHF
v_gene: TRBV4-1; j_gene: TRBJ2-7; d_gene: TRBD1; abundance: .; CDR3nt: TGCGCCAGCAGCCAAGGGCCGACAGGGGGCTACGAGCAGTACTTC; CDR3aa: CASSQGPTGGYEQYF
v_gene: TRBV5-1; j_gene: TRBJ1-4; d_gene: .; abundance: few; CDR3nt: TGCGCCAGCAGCCCCGCCGCAGGGTCTAATGAAAAACTGTTTTTT; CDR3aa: CASSPAAGSNEKLFF
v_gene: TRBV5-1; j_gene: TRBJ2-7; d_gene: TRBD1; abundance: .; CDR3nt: TGCGCCAGCAGCCGGGACAGGGTGGCCTACGAGCAGTACTTC; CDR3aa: CASSRDRVAYEQYF
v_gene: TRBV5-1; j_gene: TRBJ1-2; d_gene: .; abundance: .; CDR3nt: TGCGCCAGCAGCAAGACCCGTTTGGAAACCGGGGGCTACACCTTC; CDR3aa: CASSKTRLETGGYTF
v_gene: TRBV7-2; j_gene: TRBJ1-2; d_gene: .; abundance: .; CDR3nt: TGTGCCAGCAGCTTTGCGGGTTATGGGGATGGCTACACCTTC; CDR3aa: CASSFAGYGDGYTF
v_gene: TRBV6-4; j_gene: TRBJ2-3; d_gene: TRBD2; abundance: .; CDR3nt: TGTGCCAGCAGTGAGCGGGGGAGCACAGATACGCAGTATTTT; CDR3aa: CASSERGSTDTQYF
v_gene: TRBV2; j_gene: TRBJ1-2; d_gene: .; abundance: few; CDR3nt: TGTGCCAGCAGTCTAGAGTCTTATGGCTACACCTTC; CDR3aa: CASSLESYGYTF
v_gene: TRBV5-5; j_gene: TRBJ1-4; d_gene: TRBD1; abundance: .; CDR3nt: TGTGCCAGCAGCCCAGAAGGGCGACAGGGGCCCTCAACTAATGAAAAACTGTTTTTT; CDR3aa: CASSPEGRQGPSTNEKLFF
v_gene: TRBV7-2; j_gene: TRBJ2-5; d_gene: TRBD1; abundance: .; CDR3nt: TGTGCCAGCAGCCAAGGACAGGGTGGGGAGACCCAGTACTTC; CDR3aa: CASSQGQGGETQYF
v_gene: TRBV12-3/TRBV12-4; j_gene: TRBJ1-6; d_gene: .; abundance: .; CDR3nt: TGTGCCAGCCAGGCCAACTATAATTCACCCCTCCACTTT; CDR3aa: CASQANYNSPLHF
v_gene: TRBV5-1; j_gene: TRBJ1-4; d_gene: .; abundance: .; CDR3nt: TGCGCCAGCAGCTTGGCCCGGGGAGGAACTAATGAAAAACTGTTTTTT; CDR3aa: CASSLARGGTNEKLFF
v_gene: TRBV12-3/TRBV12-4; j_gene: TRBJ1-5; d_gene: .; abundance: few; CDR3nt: TGTGCCAGCAGTTCAGGGGTCCAGCCCCAGCATTTT; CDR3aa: CASSSGVQPQHF
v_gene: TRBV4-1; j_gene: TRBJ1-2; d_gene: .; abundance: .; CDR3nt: TGCGCCAGCAGCCCCCCGCAGGCGGGCGGTGGCTACACCTTC; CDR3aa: CASSPPQAGGGYTF
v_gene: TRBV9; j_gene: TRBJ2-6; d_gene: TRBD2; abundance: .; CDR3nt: TGTGCCAGCAGCGTAGGCGGGGGGGCTGGGGCCAACGTCCTGACTTTC; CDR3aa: CASSVGGGAGANVLTF
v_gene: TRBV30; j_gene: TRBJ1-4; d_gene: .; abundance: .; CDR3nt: TGTGCCTGGAGTGTTTGGTCAGGGGCTGGGGAAAAACTGTTTTTT; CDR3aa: CAWSVWSGAGEKLFF
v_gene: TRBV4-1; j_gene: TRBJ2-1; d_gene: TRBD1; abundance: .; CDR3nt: TGCGCCAGCAGCCATCCCGGGACAGGGACACACAATGAGCAGTTCTTC; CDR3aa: CASSHPGTGTHNEQFF
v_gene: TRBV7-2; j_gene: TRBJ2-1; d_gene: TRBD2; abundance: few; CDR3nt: TGTGCCAGCAGCTTAGTCCGGACTAGTTTTGAGCAGTTCTTC; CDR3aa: CASSLVRTSFEQFF
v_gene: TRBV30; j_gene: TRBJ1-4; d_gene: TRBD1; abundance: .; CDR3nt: TGTGCCTGGAGTGGGGGGGGACAGGGTTCTGCAAAACTGTTTTTT; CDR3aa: CAWSGGGQGSAKLFF